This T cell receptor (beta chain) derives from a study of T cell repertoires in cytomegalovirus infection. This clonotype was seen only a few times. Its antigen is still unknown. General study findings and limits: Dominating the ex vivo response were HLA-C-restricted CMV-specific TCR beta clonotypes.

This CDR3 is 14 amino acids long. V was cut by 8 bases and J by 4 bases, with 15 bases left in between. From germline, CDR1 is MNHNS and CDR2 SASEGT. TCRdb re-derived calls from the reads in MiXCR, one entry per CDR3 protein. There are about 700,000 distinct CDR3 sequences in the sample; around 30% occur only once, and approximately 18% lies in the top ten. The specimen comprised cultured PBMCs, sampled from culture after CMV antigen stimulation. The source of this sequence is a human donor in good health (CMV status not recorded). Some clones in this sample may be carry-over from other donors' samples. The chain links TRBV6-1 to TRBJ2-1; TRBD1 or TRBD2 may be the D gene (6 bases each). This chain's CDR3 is CASEGGGIYNEQFF. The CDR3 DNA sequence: TGTGCCAGCGAGGGGGGTGGGATATACAATGAGCAGTTCTTC.